The clone carrying this T cell receptor beta chain was counted at least ten times. The antigen is unknown. Trimming took 5 bases from V and 6 from J, leaving 20 bases between them. Per germline, CDR1 SGHTA and CDR2 FQGNSA. This CDR3 contains 16 residues. Unique molecular identifiers tagged individual cDNA molecules. TCRdb re-called the 5' RACE reads with MiXCR, one entry per CDR3 protein. The repertoire consists of around 76,000 distinct CDR3 sequences, with about 14% occurring once and the leading ten covering roughly 3.7%. The source of the sample is a study of early T cells in non-severe SARS-CoV-2 infection. Study-wide findings and caveats: VDJdb matches were skewed toward anti-spike CD8 T cell responses.

The starting material was whole blood, obtained at baseline. This chain connects TRBV7-2 to TRBJ1-5, with a weak D call TRBD1 (6 bases). The receptor's source is an adult who was a healthcare worker with PCR-confirmed SARS-CoV-2 infection or an uninfected control (not recorded which). CDR3 in amino acids: CASSTTGPPRAQPQHF. For the CDR3, the DNA is TGTGCCAGCAGCACGACAGGACCCCCGCGGGCTCAGCCCCAGCATTTT.